Sequencing of this T cell receptor (beta chain) was carried out in a study of Tregs in tolerant kidney transplant recipients. Related graft donors supplied nonmyeloablative bone marrow transplants, and mixed chimerism was transient. The repertoire was sequenced with immunoSEQ multiplex PCR; TCRdb's copy has only in-frame clones and lacks some. The repertoire has some 47,000 clones, roughly 89% of them found once; the top ten carry less than 20%. Sequences were derived from CD8+ T cells from blood (PBMCs), sampled 12 months after the transplant. This receptor was identified in a human patient who received a combined kidney and bone marrow transplant. Some of the T cells might come from the graft donor.

This CDR3 is CATSAGTAYEQYF. CDR3 nucleotides: TGTGCCACCAGCGCTGGGACAGCCTACGAGCAGTACTTC. The chain recombines TRBV15 with TRBJ2-7; TRBD1 aligns across 7 bases. Germline CDR1 LNHNV, CDR2 YYDKDF (reference sequence). V lost 5 bases, J lost 2 bases, and 3 bases stayed unmatched. The CDR3 runs to 13 residues. The full variable domain, in which reference TRBV15 and TRBJ2-7 provide the parts outside the CDR3, is DAMVIQNPRYQVTQFGKPVTLSCSQTLNHNVMYWYQQKSSQAPKLLFHYYDKDFNNEADTPDNFQSRRPNTSFCFLDIRSPGLGDTAMYLCATSAGTAYEQYFGPGTRLTVT.